Described below is a single TCR beta chain sequence and its context. Original processing methods: Amplification from reference gene primers served as the basis for estimated nucleated cell counts. The method was immunoSEQ multiplex PCR; TCRdb's version includes in-frame clones alone and lacks a portion of them. That table is the source of V, J and clone size, and D and trimming were worked out from the DNA. The sample holds approximately 98,000 clones, 81% seen once. The CDR3 contains 14 residues. Germline values: CDR1 LNHDA, CDR2 SQIVND (reference sequence). The ends lost 6 bases at V and 1 base at J; junction bases unmatched: 5. The record originates from a study of blood T cell repertoires in COVID-19. At the level of the study: Some COVID-19 samples were acute and others convalescent; all came from the United States, Italy and Spain.

Sequencing used peripheral blood. The sequence came from a woman of 80 years or more with acute or convalescent COVID-19. The chain uses TRBV19 and TRBJ1-2; TRBD1 aligns across 7 bases. CDR3 sequence: CASSATGNNYGYTF. As DNA, the CDR3 is TGTGCCAGTAGCGCGACAGGGAATAACTATGGCTACACCTTC. The whole variable domain, filled in from reference TRBV19 and TRBJ1-2, reads DGGITQSPKYLFRKEGQNVTLSCEQNLNHDAMYWYRQDPGQGLRLIYYSQIVNDFQKGDIAEGYSVSREKKESFPLTVTSAQKNPTAFYLCASSATGNNYGYTFGSGTRLTVV.